This TCR beta chain was sequenced during a study of shared clonotypes between healthy human individuals. Overall study findings and caveats: Clonotypes shared by all four donors outscored non-shared clonotypes in generation probability.

The method was immunoSEQ multiplex PCR; TCRdb's version includes in-frame clones alone and lacks a portion of them. The profile shows 2.5 million or so clones, around nine tenths of them singletons. The ends were cut back, 3 bases at V and 3 bases at J, with 9 bases in the middle. Germline CDR1 is MNHNS and CDR2 is SASEGT. The CDR3 totals 13 residues. Concerning this clone: Its matching antigen is unknown. Other DNA sequences within the sample encode an identical CDR3.

The chain recombines TRBV6-1 with TRBJ2-7; D may match TRBD1 or TRBD2 (6 bases each). The clonotype originates from a man between 18 and 29 years old in good health. Source material: naive CD4+ T cells sorted from blood. Subset meaning: CD45RA+ positively selected. CDR3 sequence: CASSEGGRYEQYF. The CDR3 bases are TGTGCCAGCAGTGAGGGGGGCCGCTACGAGCAGTACTTC.